A single sample gave rise to the 12 T cell receptor beta chains below, sequenced in a study of T cells after yellow fever vaccination. TCRdb itself ran the 5' RACE reads through MiXCR, one entry per CDR3 protein. The data contain about 50,000 distinct CDR3 sequences, about 6.6% of them singletons. Sample: CD8+ T cells sorted from PBMCs, taken on the day of the first yellow fever vaccination. These TCRs come from a man aged 18 to 29 who received the YFV17D yellow fever vaccine.

This clonotype was found many times. The gene calls are TRBV13 and TRBJ2-1; possibly TRBD2 for D (6 bases). The CDR3 has 15 residues. Germline-derived CDR1 and CDR2 are PRHDT and FYEKMQ (reference sequence). V dropped 0 bases and J dropped 9 bases, with 15 bases sitting between them. The CDR3 loop reads CASSLGGTDEGEQFF. DNA for the CDR3: TGTGCCAGCAGCTTAGGCGGGACTGACGAGGGTGAGCAGTTCTTC.

This clonotype has a count of ten or more. The chain links TRBV7-3 to TRBJ2-5; TRBD2 agrees at 13 bases. The germline gives CDR1 SGHTA, CDR2 FQGTGA. The V gene end was trimmed by 5 bases and the J gene end by 4 bases; junction bases not matched to a gene: 10. CDR3 length: 17 residues. The CDR3 region has the DNA TGTGCCAGCAGCCCCGGGACTAGCGGGGAGTATCCAGAGACCCAGTACTTC. It is translated as CASSPGTSGEYPETQYF.

This clonotype was counted many times. The chain combines TRBV7-6 with TRBJ1-1; 7 bases are shared with TRBD1. J gave up 5 bases and V 5 bases, and 14 bases lay outside the gene matches. The CDR3 covers 16 residues. Germline V lookup: CDR1 SGHVS, CDR2 FNYEAQ. The CDR3 sequence: CASSRRGDSGTTEAFF. DNA for the CDR3: TGTGCCAGCAGCCGACGAGGGGACAGCGGGACGACTGAAGCTTTCTTT.

The chain is built from TRBV25-1 and TRBJ2-7, with D unclear. CDR3 length equals 14 residues. The V and J ends lost 7 bases and 2 bases respectively, with 15 bases between them. Germline CDR1 reads MGHDK; CDR2 reads SYGVNS. In DNA form, the CDR3 reads TGTGCCAGCATCCCCCCGGGCCTCGCCTACGAGCAGTACTTC. Translating it yields CASIPPGLAYEQYF.

This clonotype was recorded at least ten times. The chain uses TRBV18 and TRBJ1-6, with 9 bases fitting TRBD1. The CDR3 is made up of 15 amino acids. Trimming at V came to 6 bases and at J to 8 bases, leaving 8 bases not matched to a gene. Germline V gene data show CDR1 as KGHSH and CDR2 as LQKENI. The CDR3 sequence: CASSLGTGRDSPLHF. Here the CDR3 DNA reads TGTGCCAGCTCCCTAGGGACAGGGCGAGATTCACCCCTCCACTTT.

Ten or more counts support this clonotype. This chain connects TRBV3-1 to TRBJ1-1; a weak D match, TRBD1 (5 bases). The CDR3 covers 15 residues. V was clipped by 0 bases and J by 5 bases, with 13 bases between them. Germline loops: CDR1 LGHDT, CDR2 YNNKEL (reference sequence). The DNA of the CDR3 is TGTGCCAGCAGCCAAGATCCGGGGGATTTAACTGAAGCTTTCTTT. Translating it yields CASSQDPGDLTEAFF.

This clonotype was seen a handful of times. The rearrangement links TRBV4-3 to TRBJ2-1, with unresolved D. The CDR3 is 16 amino acids. The germline V and J ends were trimmed by 4 bases and 1 base, with 14 bases remaining between them. Germline V gene data show CDR1 as LGHNA and CDR2 as YSLEER. CDR3 coding DNA: TGCGCCAGCAGCCCCTCAGCCCACGGATCCTACAATGAGCAGTTCTTC. Its protein is CASSPSAHGSYNEQFF.

This clonotype was recorded a few times. The chain couples TRBV7-9 to TRBJ2-1, with 11 bases lining up with TRBD1. The CDR3 spans 14 residues. The V and J ends lost 5 bases and 7 bases, in that order; junction bases with no gene match: 4. CDR1 SEHNR and CDR2 FQNEAQ come from the germline V gene (reference sequence). CDR3: CASSPWDRGNEQFF. CDR3 sequence (DNA): TGTGCCAGCAGCCCATGGGACAGGGGGAATGAGCAGTTCTTC.

In its sample, this clonotype was seen a few times. This rearrangement joins TRBV7-9 to TRBJ1-6; maybe TRBD1 (6 bases). This CDR3 is built from 14 residues. The germline V gene has CDR1 SEHNR and CDR2 FQNEAQ (reference sequence). V was shortened by 2 bases and J by 9 bases, with 11 bases between the two germline ends. This chain's CDR3 is CASSLKGGASPLHF. The CDR3 DNA sequence: TGTGCCAGCAGCTTAAAGGGGGGGGCTTCACCCCTCCACTTT.

The chain couples TRBV19 to TRBJ2-1; 9 bases fit TRBD1. Germline V gene lookup returns CDR1 LNHDA and CDR2 SQIVND (reference sequence). The length of the CDR3 is 16 residues. The V and J ends lost 2 bases and 4 bases, in that order; junction bases with no gene match: 6. As DNA, the CDR3 is TGTGCCAGTAGTATAATACAGGGGGCAGGGTACAATGAGCAGTTCTTC. This encodes CASSIIQGAGYNEQFF. The full variable domain, its missing parts supplied by reference TRBV19 and TRBJ2-1, is DGGITQSPKYLFRKEGQNVTLSCEQNLNHDAMYWYRQDPGQGLRLIYYSQIVNDFQKGDIAEGYSVSREKKESFPLTVTSAQKNPTAFYLCASSIIQGAGYNEQFFGPGTRLTVL.

This clonotype was seen at least ten times. J is TRBJ2-1 and V is TRBV19; D uncertain. This CDR3 spans 15 amino acids. Germline loops: CDR1 LNHDA, CDR2 SQIVND (reference sequence). V lost 7 bases and J 2 bases, leaving 15 bases between the germline ends. The CDR3 DNA is TGTGCCAGTAATAATCCTGAAGAGGCCTACAATGAGCAGTTCTTC. It translates to CASNNPEEAYNEQFF.

The table lists this clonotype with a few counts. V and J are TRBV5-1 and TRBJ1-2; D is perhaps TRBD1 (6 bases). The V end was cut by 3 bases, the J end by 0 bases, with 15 bases between. Germline V CDR1 and CDR2: SGHRS, YFSETQ. There are 16 residues in the CDR3. In DNA, the CDR3 is TGCGCCAGCAGCTCCAACTTCGACAGGACTAACTATGGCTACACCTTC. It codes for CASSSNFDRTNYGYTF.